Below, 6 T cell receptor beta chains from the same sample are listed, as sequenced in a study of brain metastases from non-small cell lung cancer (dated by TCRdb to about 2019). The library was generated by the immunoSEQ multiplex PCR assay. In its TCRdb copy, this immuneACCESS table keeps in-frame sequences only and misses some clones. Where compared with another copy, unresolved V genes explain less than half of these, and the others have no known cause. The sample table holds some 2,000 clones, of which roughly 85% were seen once. The ten biggest clones cover about 9.1% of the sample. The sequenced sample was tumor-adjacent normal tissue. The receptors originated from a donor aged 40 or over with non-small cell lung cancer.

In regard to this clone: Its ends do not fully match the called genes, so a read error is possible. The chain joins TRBV3-1 (or the pseudogene TRBV3-2) to TRBJ1-4; 9 positions agree with TRBD1. The germline V gene has CDR1 LGHDT and CDR2 YNNKEL (reference sequence). This CDR3 region has 18 residues. The CDR3 DNA is TGTGTCAGCAGCCCCGGACAGGGGAAAGGGTCAACTAATGAAAAACTGTTTTTT. Translated, it gives CVSSPGQGKGSTNEKLFF.

The chain combines TRBV18 with TRBJ2-7; weak D call: TRBD1 (6 bases). Germline V lookup: CDR1 KGHSH, CDR2 LQKENI. The V gene lost 5 bases and the J gene lost 2 bases, with 13 bases spanning the gap. CDR3 length: 14 residues. Here the CDR3 reads CASSRTGPTYEQYF. The CDR3 region has the DNA TGTGCCAGCTCAAGAACAGGGCCCACCTACGAGCAGTACTTC.

The chain is built from TRBV27 and TRBJ2-7; no clear D gene. CDR3 size: 13 residues. Germline loops: CDR1 MNHEY, CDR2 SMNVEV (reference sequence). V was trimmed by 6 bases and J by 2 bases, leaving 11 bases between them. The CDR3 loop reads CASSPGQPYEQYF. CDR3 nucleotides: TGTGCCAGCAGCCCTGGGCAGCCCTACGAGCAGTACTTC.

The rearrangement links TRBV19 to TRBJ2-2; the match to TRBD1 covers 7 bases. The J segment lost 4 bases and the V segment lost 6 bases, leaving 5 bases of the junction unmatched. The germline CDR1 and CDR2 sequences are LNHDA and SQIVND (reference sequence). The CDR3 spans 14 residues. CDR3 sequence: CASRRQGVTGELFF. CDR3 DNA sequence: TGTGCCAGTAGAAGACAGGGAGTCACCGGGGAGCTGTTTTTT.

The chain employs TRBV3-1 (or the pseudogene TRBV3-2) and TRBJ2-7; D perhaps matches TRBD1 (6 bases). CDR3 length equals 13 residues. In germline, CDR1 is LGHDT, CDR2 YNNKEL (reference sequence). The V end was cut by 6 bases, the J end by 3 bases, with 12 bases between. CDR3 DNA: TGTGCCAGCAGTCCCACAGGGTTCTACGAGCAGTACTTC. The encoded protein is CASSPTGFYEQYF.

The genes are TRBV3-1 (or the pseudogene TRBV3-2) and TRBJ2-1; D is unresolved. The CDR3 is 14 residues long. Germline V gives CDR1 LGHDT, CDR2 YNNKEL (reference sequence). Between the trimmed V and J ends, which lost 1 base and 11 bases, there was a span of 15 bases. Here the CDR3 DNA reads TGTGCCAGCAGCCAAGTTAAGGCGGCCGGACAGCAGTTCTTC. Its protein product is CASSQVKAAGQQFF.